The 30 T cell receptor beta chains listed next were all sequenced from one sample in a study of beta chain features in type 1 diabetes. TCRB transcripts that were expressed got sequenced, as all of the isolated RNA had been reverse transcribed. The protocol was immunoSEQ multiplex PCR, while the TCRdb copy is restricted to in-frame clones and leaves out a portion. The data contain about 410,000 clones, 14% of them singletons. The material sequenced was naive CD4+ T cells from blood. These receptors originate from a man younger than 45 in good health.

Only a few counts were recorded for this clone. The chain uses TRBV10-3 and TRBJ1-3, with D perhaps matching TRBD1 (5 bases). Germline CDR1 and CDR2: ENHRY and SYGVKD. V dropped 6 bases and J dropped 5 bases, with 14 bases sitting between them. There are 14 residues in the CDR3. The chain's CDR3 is CAISPQGERNTIYF. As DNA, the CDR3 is TGTGCCATCAGCCCTCAGGGAGAGCGAAACACCATATATTTT.

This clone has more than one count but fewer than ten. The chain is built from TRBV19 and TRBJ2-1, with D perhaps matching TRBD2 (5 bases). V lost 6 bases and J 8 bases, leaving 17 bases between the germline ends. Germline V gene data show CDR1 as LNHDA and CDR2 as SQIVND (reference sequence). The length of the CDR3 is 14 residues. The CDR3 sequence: CASSRLQQADEQFF. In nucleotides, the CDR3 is TGTGCCAGTAGCAGACTACAGCAAGCCGATGAGCAGTTCTTC. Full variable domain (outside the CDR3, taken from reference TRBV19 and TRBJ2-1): DGGITQSPKYLFRKEGQNVTLSCEQNLNHDAMYWYRQDPGQGLRLIYYSQIVNDFQKGDIAEGYSVSREKKESFPLTVTSAQKNPTAFYLCASSRLQQADEQFFGPGTRLTVL.

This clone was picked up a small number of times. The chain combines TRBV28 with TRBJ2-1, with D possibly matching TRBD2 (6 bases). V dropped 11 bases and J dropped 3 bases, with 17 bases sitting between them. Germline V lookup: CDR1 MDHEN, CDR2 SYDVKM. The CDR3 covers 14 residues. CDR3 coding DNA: TGTGCCGCCAGAAGCGGGCCTTACTACAATGAGCAGTTCTTC. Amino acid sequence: CAARSGPYYNEQFF.

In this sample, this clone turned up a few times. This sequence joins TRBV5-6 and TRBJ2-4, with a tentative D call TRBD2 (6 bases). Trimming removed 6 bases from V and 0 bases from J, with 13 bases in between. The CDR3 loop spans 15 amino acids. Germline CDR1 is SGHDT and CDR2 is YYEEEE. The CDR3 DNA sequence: TGTGCCAGCACTCAAACGGGACTAGCCAAAAACATTCAGTACTTC. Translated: CASTQTGLAKNIQYF.

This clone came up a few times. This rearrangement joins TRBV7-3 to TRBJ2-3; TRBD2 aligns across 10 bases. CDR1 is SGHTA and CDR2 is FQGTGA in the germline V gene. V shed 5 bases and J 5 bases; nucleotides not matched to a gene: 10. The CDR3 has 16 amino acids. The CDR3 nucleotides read TGTGCCAGCAGCACTGCTAGCGGGAGTGAAATAGATACGCAGTATTTT. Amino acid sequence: CASSTASGSEIDTQYF.

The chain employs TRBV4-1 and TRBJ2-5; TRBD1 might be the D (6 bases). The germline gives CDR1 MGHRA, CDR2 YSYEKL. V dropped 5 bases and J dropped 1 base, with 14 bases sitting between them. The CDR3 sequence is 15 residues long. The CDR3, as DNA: TGCGCCAGCAGCGACCCCGGGACATCCCAAGAGACCCAGTACTTC. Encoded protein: CASSDPGTSQETQYF.

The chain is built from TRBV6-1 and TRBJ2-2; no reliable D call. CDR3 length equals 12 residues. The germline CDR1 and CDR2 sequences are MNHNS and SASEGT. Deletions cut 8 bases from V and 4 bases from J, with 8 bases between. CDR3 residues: CASPRFTGELFF. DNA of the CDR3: TGTGCCAGCCCCAGGTTCACCGGGGAGCTGTTTTTT.

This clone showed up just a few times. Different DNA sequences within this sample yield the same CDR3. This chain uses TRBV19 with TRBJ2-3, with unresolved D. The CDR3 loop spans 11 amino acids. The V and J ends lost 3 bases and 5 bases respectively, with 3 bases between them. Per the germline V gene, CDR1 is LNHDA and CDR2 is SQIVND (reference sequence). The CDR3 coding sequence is TGTGCCAGTAGTATTGGAGATACGCAGTATTTT. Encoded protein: CASSIGDTQYF.

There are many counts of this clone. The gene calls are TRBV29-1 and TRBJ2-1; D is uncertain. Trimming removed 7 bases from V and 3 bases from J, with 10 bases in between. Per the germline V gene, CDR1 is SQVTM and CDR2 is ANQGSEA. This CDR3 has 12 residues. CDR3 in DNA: TGCAGCGCCCGAGGAAACTACAATGAGCAGTTCTTC. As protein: CSARGNYNEQFF.

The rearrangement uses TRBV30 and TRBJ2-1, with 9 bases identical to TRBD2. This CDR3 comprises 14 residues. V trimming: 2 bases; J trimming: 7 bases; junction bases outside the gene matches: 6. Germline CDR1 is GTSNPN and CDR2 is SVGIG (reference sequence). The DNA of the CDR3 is TGTGCCTGGAGTTTAGCGGGAGTCTGGAATGAGCAGTTCTTC. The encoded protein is CAWSLAGVWNEQFF.

CDR3 sequence (DNA): TGTGCCACCAGCAGAGCTAGGGACAGGGTGATTGGAGAGACCCAGTACTTC. This gives the protein CATSRARDRVIGETQYF. The chain uses TRBV15 and TRBJ2-5; 9 nucleotides match TRBD1. This CDR3 has 17 amino acids. CDR1 is LNHNV and CDR2 is YYDKDF in the germline V gene (reference sequence). V shed 1 base, J shed 4 bases, and the junction held 10 bases outside the gene matches.

The CDR3 here is CASSQAGQAGSGANVLTF. The CDR3 region has the DNA TGCGCCAGCAGCCAAGCCGGGCAGGCGGGCTCTGGGGCCAACGTCCTGACTTTC. The chain employs TRBV4-3 and TRBJ2-6; the D gene is possibly TRBD2 (5 bases). The CDR3 is made up of 18 amino acids. CDR1 LGHNA and CDR2 YSLEER come from the germline V gene. Trimming shortened V by 1 base and J by 0 bases, and 13 bases separated the two germline ends.

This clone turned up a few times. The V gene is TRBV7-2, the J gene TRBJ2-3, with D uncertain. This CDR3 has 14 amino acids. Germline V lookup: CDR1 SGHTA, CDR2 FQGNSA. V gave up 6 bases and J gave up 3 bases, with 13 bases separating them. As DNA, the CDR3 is TGTGCCAGCAGTGGTCGAGTGACGACAGATACGCAGTATTTT. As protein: CASSGRVTTDTQYF.

For the CDR3, the DNA is TGCACCAGCAGCCAACCCGGACCCAACTATGGCTACACCTTC. This codes for CTSSQPGPNYGYTF. The J gene is TRBJ1-2, the V gene TRBV1. TRBV1 is shown as a pseudogene. The CDR3 is 14 residues long.

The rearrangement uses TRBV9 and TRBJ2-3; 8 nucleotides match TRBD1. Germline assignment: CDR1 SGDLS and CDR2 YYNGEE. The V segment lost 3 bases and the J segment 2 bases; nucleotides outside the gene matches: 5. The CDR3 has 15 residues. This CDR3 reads CASSARTGLTDTQYF. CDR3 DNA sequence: TGTGCCAGCAGCGCTAGGACAGGGCTCACAGATACGCAGTATTTT.

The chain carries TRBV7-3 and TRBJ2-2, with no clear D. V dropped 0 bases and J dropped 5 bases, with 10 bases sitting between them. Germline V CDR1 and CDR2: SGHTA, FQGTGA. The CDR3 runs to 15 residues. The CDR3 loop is CASSLTGADTGELFF. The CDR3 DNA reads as TGTGCCAGCAGCTTAACGGGTGCGGATACCGGGGAGCTGTTTTTT.

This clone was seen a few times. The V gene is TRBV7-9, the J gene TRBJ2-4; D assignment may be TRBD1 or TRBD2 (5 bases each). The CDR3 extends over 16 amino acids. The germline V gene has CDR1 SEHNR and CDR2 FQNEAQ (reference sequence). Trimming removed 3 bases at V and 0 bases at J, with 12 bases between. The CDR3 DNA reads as TGTGCCAGCAGCTTTATGGGACGGCTAGCCAAAAACATTCAGTACTTC. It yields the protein CASSFMGRLAKNIQYF.

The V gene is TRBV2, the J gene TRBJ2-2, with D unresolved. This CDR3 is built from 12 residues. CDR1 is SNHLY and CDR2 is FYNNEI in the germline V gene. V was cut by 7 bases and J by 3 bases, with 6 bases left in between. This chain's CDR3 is CASMQDTGELFF. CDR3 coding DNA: TGTGCCAGCATGCAGGACACCGGGGAGCTGTTTTTT.

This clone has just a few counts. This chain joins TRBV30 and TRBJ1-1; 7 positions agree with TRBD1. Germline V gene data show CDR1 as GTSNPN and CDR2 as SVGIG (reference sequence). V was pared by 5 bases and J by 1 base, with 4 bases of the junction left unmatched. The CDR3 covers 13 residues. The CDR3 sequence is CAWVDRWNTEAFF. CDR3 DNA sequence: TGTGCCTGGGTGGACAGGTGGAACACTGAAGCTTTCTTT.

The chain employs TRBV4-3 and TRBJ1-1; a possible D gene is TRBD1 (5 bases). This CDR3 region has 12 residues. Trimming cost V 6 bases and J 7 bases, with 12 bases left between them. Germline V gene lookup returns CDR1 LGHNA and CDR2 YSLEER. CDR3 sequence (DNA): TGCGCCAGCAGGCAGGGTAGGAATGAAGCTTTCTTT. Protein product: CASRQGRNEAFF.

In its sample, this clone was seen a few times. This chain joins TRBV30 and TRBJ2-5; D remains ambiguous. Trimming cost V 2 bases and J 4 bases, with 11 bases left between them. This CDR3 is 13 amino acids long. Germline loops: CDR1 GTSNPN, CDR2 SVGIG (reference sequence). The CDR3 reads CAWSPQLGETQYF. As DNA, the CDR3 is TGTGCCTGGAGTCCCCAGCTAGGAGAGACCCAGTACTTC.

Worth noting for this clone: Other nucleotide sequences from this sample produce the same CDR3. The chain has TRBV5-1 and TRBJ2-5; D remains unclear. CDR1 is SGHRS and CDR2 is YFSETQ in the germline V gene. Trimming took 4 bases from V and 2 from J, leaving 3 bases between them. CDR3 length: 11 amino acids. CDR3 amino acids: CASSEQETQYF. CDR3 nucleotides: TGCGCCAGCAGCGAGCAAGAGACCCAGTACTTC.

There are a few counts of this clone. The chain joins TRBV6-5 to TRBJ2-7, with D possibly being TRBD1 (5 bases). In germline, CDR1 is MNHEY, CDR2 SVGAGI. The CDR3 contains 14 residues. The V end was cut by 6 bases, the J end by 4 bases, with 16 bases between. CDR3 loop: CASRLFGAGYEQYF. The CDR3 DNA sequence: TGTGCCAGCAGACTTTTTGGGGCCGGTTACGAGCAGTACTTC.

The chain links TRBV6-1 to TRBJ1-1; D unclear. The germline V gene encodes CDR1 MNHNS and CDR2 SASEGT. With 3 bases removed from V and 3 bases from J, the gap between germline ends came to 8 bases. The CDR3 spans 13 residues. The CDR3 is CASSEGYDTEAFF. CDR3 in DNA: TGTGCCAGCAGTGAGGGCTACGACACTGAAGCTTTCTTT.

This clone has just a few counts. The CDR3 DNA reads as TGTGCCAGCAGCAAATCCCCATCGACAGGGGGCCCATGCGGGGAGCTGTTTTTT. Its protein product is CASSKSPSTGGPCGELFF. V gene TRBV21-1 combines with J gene TRBJ2-2; TRBD1, the table's D call, lacks a check against the DNA. TRBV21-1 is annotated as a pseudogene. This CDR3 region has 18 residues.

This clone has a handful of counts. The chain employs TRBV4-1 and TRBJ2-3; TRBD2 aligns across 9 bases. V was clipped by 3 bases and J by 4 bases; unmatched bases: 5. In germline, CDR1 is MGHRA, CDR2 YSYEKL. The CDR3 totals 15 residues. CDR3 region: CASSHPAGGADTQYF. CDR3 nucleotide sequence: TGCGCCAGCAGCCACCCAGCGGGGGGCGCAGATACGCAGTATTTT.

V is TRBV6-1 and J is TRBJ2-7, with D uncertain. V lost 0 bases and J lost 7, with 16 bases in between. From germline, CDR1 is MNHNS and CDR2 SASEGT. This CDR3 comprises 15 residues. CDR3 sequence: CASSEAWPPSWEQYF. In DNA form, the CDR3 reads TGTGCCAGCAGTGAAGCTTGGCCCCCGTCCTGGGAGCAGTACTTC.

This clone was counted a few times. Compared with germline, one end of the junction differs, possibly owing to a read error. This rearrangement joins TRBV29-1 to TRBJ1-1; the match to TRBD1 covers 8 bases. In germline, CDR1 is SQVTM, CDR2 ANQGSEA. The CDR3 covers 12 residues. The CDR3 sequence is CSVKDRGREAFF. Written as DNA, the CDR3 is TGCAGCGTTAAAGACAGGGGTCGTGAAGCTTTCTTT.

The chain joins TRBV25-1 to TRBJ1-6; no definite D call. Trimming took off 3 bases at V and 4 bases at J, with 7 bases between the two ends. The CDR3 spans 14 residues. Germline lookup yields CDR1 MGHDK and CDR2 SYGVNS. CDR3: CASSDSGYNSPLHF. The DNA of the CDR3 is TGTGCCAGCAGTGATTCCGGTTATAATTCACCCCTCCACTTT.

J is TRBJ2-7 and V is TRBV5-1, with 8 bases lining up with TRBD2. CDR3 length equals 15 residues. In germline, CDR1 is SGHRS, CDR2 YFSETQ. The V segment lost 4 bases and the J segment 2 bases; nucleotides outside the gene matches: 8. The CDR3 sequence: CASSPNAGGPYEQYV. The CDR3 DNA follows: TGCGCCAGCAGCCCCAACGCGGGAGGCCCCTACGAGCAGTACGTC.